This is a list of T cell receptor beta chains from one sample in a study of blood T cell repertoires in COVID-19. The data were produced by immunoSEQ multiplex PCR, yet TCRdb's version contains in-frame clones alone and is incomplete. The sample holds a few hundred thousand clones; 80% to 90% are singletons and the top ten take roughly 4%. The sample was PBMCs or T cells enriched from blood (not recorded which). The origin of the receptors is a man aged 25-40 years with acute COVID-19. CDR3s include the opening cysteine and the closing phenylalanine or tryptophan. D genes are given only for firm matches. Clone size appears in some rows only: once, few, many, or a class for an expanded clone.

d_call,j_call,v_call,clone_size,cdr3_nt,cdr3_aa
TRBD1,TRBJ1-4,TRBV5-4,few,TGTGCCAGCAGCCCCTCAGGGGGTAATGAAAAACTGTTTTTT,CASSPSGGNEKLFF
TRBD2,TRBJ2-2,TRBV9,-,TGTGCCAGCAGCGGCCGACTAGCGGGTTCGAGGTCCGGGGAGCTGTTTTTT,CASSGRLAGSRSGELFF
TRBD2,TRBJ2-4,TRBV20-1,once,TGCAGTGCTAGTCGGCAGCGGGAGCTAAACATTCAGTACTTC,CSASRQRELNIQYF
-,TRBJ1-1,TRBV18,-,TGTGCCAGCTCACCACCGGGACACCAGAACACTGAAGCTTTCTTT,CASSPPGHQNTEAFF
-,TRBJ1-3,TRBV30,-,TGTGCCTGGACAGGATTTAAATCCATATATTTT,CAWTGFKSIYF
-,TRBJ2-3,TRBV30,-,TGTGCCTGGCTTTTTACTAGCACAGATACGCAGTATTTT,CAWLFTSTDTQYF
-,TRBJ1-1,TRBV10-3,few,TGTGCCATCAGTGCACAGGGCCCTGAAGCTTTCTTT,CAISAQGPEAFF
-,TRBJ1-2,TRBV12-3/TRBV12-4,-,TGTGCCAGCACCCTGACGGGGGTTGGGGGCTACACCTTC,CASTLTGVGGYTF
-,TRBJ2-1,TRBV6-1,-,TGTGCCAGCAGTGAAGGTCTCTTTCCTTACAATGAGCAGTTCTTC,CASSEGLFPYNEQFF
TRBD2,TRBJ2-3,TRBV6-6,-,TGTGCCAGCGTCCGAGGGGAGGGTACAGATACGCAGTATTTT,CASVRGEGTDTQYF
-,TRBJ2-3,TRBV19,-,TGTGCCAGTAGTATTGGCGGGACAGATACGCAGTATTTT,CASSIGGTDTQYF
-,TRBJ1-2,TRBV30,-,TGTGCCTGGAAACAGAGCTATGGCTACACCTTC,CAWKQSYGYTF
TRBD2,TRBJ2-3,TRBV5-6,-,TGTGCCAGCAGCCCGATAGCGGGAGGGGCAGATACGCAGTATTTT,CASSPIAGGADTQYF
-,TRBJ1-1,TRBV7-2,-,TGTGCCAGCAGCTACCGACTCGGACAGCTGAACACTGAAGCTTTCTTT,CASSYRLGQLNTEAFF
TRBD2,TRBJ2-5,TRBV5-1,-,TGCGCCAGCAGCCCGGGGCTAGCGGCCCAAGAGACCCAGTACTTC,CASSPGLAAQETQYF
TRBD2,TRBJ2-5,TRBV5-6,-,TGTGCCAGCAGCTTGGTTAGCGGGGGCTCAAGGGGGGAGACCCAGTACTTC,CASSLVSGGSRGETQYF
TRBD2,TRBJ2-1,TRBV5-1,-,TGTGCCAGCAGCCCTTCGGGTAGCGGGCCCAATGAGCAGTTCTTC,CASSPSGSGPNEQFF
TRBD2,TRBJ2-1,TRBV5-1,-,TGTGCCAGCAGCCCCCGGACTAGCGGGATGACCTACAATGAGCAGTTCTTC,CASSPRTSGMTYNEQFF
TRBD2,TRBJ2-2,TRBV6-5,once,TGTGCCAGCAATCCGGGAGGAGGCACCGGGGAGCTGTTTTTT,CASNPGGGTGELFF
-,TRBJ2-2,TRBV4-1,-,TGCGCCAGCAGCCAAGATGTGGGAGCGGTCGGGGAGCTGTTTTTT,CASSQDVGAVGELFF
-,TRBJ1-1,TRBV23-1,-,TGCGCCAGCAGTCAGTTCTTTCGGGCGACTAACAGATACCCCGAAATGACTGAAGCTTTCTTT,CASSQFFRATNRYPEMTEAFF
TRBD1,TRBJ1-1,TRBV10-2,-,TGCGCCAGCAGTGACCGGACAGGGGCCACTGAAGCTTTCTTT,CASSDRTGATEAFF
TRBD1,TRBJ1-3,TRBV3-1/TRBV3-2,-,TGTGCCAGCAGCCCGGACAGGGCTGGAAACACCATATATTTT,CASSPDRAGNTIYF
-,TRBJ1-3,TRBV5-1,-,TGCGCCAGCAGCTCCCCGTTCGGAGGTGGAAACACCATATATTTT,CASSSPFGGGNTIYF
TRBD1,TRBJ1-4,TRBV5-8,-,TGTGCCAGCAGATCCTACTGGACAGGGGGGGGTGAAAAACTGTTTTTT,CASRSYWTGGGEKLFF
-,TRBJ1-5,TRBV7-2,-,TGTGCCAGCAGCTTAGAGATCGGCGGGGGTGGTCAGCCCCAGCATTTT,CASSLEIGGGGQPQHF
TRBD1,TRBJ1-6,TRBV28,-,TGTGCCAACTCTCCCCGGACAGGGACGAATAATTCACCCCTCCACTTT,CANSPRTGTNNSPLHF
TRBD1,TRBJ1-2,TRBV15,-,TGTGCCACCAGCAGTGGACAGGGGTTGTATGGCTACACCTTC,CATSSGQGLYGYTF
-,TRBJ1-6,TRBV6-1,-,TGTGCCAGCAGTGAAAGGCAGGGCACCCCCCTCCACTTT,CASSERQGTPLHF
TRBD1,TRBJ1-4,TRBV27,-,TGTGCCAGCAGTCCGGGACAGGGCAGAGAAAAACTGTTTTTT,CASSPGQGREKLFF
-,TRBJ1-3,TRBV4-1,-,TGCGCCAGCAGCCAAGATAGCGGCACCTCTGGAAACACCATATATTTT,CASSQDSGTSGNTIYF
-,TRBJ2-3,TRBV5-1,-,TGTGCCAGCAGCTTGAGAGGCTTAGGCACAGATACGCAGTATTTT,CASSLRGLGTDTQYF
-,TRBJ1-5,TRBV28,-,TGTGCCAGCAGTTGGTCAGGGCGAAATCAGCCCCAGCATTTT,CASSWSGRNQPQHF
-,TRBJ2-2,TRBV7-2,few,TGTGCCAGCAGCTTAGCGCCGGACTTCCCTAGGAACGGGGAGCTGTTTTTT,CASSLAPDFPRNGELFF
-,TRBJ1-6,TRBV7-2,-,TGTGCCAGCAGCCTTCTTGGACACAATAATTCACCCCTCCACTTT,CASSLLGHNNSPLHF
-,TRBJ1-2,TRBV28,-,TGTGCCAGCAGCCCCTCGCGGGGGAGCGACTATGGCTACACCTTC,CASSPSRGSDYGYTF
TRBD1,TRBJ2-3,TRBV5-3,-,TGTGCCAGAAGCGACAGGGGGCGCACAGATACGCAGTATTTT,CARSDRGRTDTQYF
-,TRBJ1-1,TRBV13,-,TGTGCCAGCAGCTTTGAACCAAGGGGAGGAGGGCTTCAAGCTTTCTTT,CASSFEPRGGGLQAFF
-,TRBJ1-4,TRBV7-8,-,TGTGCCAGCAGCTTAATGTTCAGGGCTTATGAAAAACTGTTTTTT,CASSLMFRAYEKLFF
-,TRBJ2-1,TRBV21-1,-,TGTGCCAGCAGCCTACACACCCAAGGGCTTAGGGGCAATGAGCAGTTCTTC,CASSLHTQGLRGNEQFF
-,TRBJ1-1,TRBV5-1,-,TGCGCCAGCAGGACACGTCTGAACACTGAAGCTTTCTTT,CASRTRLNTEAFF
-,TRBJ1-1,TRBV5-1,-,TGCGCCAGCAGCTCCGGGTCCCAGGGCACTGAAGCTTTCTTT,CASSSGSQGTEAFF
TRBD2,TRBJ2-2,TRBV5-1,-,TGTGCCAGCAGCTTGGAGACTAGCGGGAGTGTTAACACCGGGGAGCTGTTTTTT,CASSLETSGSVNTGELFF
-,TRBJ2-3,TRBV11-3,-,TGTGCCAGCAGCCCGCTTGGGGGGAGCACAGATACGCAGTATTTT,CASSPLGGSTDTQYF
TRBD1,TRBJ2-3,TRBV24-1,-,TGTGCCACCAGTGATTCCGGACAGGGGACAAATACGCAGTATTTT,CATSDSGQGTNTQYF
-,TRBJ1-5,TRBV11-1,-,TGTGCCAGCAGCCGACCCGACAGATATAGCAATCAGCCCCAGCATTTT,CASSRPDRYSNQPQHF
-,TRBJ2-5,TRBV20-1,-,TGCAGTGCTAGTGTGAGGGGAGGAGAGACCCAGTACTTC,CSASVRGGETQYF
TRBD1,TRBJ2-3,TRBV19,-,TGTGCCAGTAGTATTCCGGGACAGGGTTACGATACGCAGTATTTT,CASSIPGQGYDTQYF
-,TRBJ1-2,TRBV30,-,TGTGCCTGGATACGGACATCTAACTATGGCTACACCTTC,CAWIRTSNYGYTF
-,TRBJ1-4,TRBV9,-,TGTGCCAGCAGCCCCGGAGGACTGCCTAATGAAAAACTGTTTTTT,CASSPGGLPNEKLFF
TRBD2,TRBJ2-1,TRBV18,-,TGTGCCAGCTCACCTCCAGCGGGGGAGCAGTTCTTC,CASSPPAGEQFF
-,TRBJ1-5,TRBV12-3/TRBV12-4,-,TGTGCCAGCGGTGGGGGCGGGAGGCCCCAGCATTTT,CASGGGGRPQHF
TRBD1,TRBJ2-2,TRBV7-8,-,TGTGCCAGCAGAAGGGGGCGTGTCACCGGGGAGCTGTTTTTT,CASRRGRVTGELFF
-,TRBJ2-6,TRBV14,once,TGTGCCAGCCGACGGAGCTCTGGGGCCAACGTCCTGACTTTC,CASRRSSGANVLTF